What follows describes a single TCR beta chain. Its cognate antigen is unknown. These data are taken from a study of high-grade serous ovarian cancer treatment subgroups. Study details: Samples averaged approximately 15,000 reads and about 7,100 unique TCR beta rearrangements.

V was shortened by 1 base and J by 5 bases, with 6 bases between the two germline ends. The CDR3 sequence is 13 residues long. Germline-derived CDR1 and CDR2 are SGHTA and FQGNSA. Generated by immunoSEQ multiplex PCR, the TCRdb table keeps only in-frame clones and is missing some. The sample carries about 39,000 clones, 75% to 85% recorded once. The tumor samples were collected prior to definitive surgery or chemotherapy. Broader study findings: Different patients shared almost no repertoire; same-patient tumors shared about 0.11 to 0.85.

The TCR originated in a human donor with high-grade serous ovarian cancer. The V call is TRBV7-2, the J call TRBJ1-5; D gene unclear. The material sequenced was tumor tissue. The CDR3 loop reads CASSLVQYQPQHF. The DNA for the CDR3 is TGTGCCAGCAGCTTAGTGCAGTATCAGCCCCAGCATTTT.